This TCR beta chain was profiled in a study of blood T cell repertoires in COVID-19. This clone was counted a few times. The limits of the CDR3 on the DNA are not certain, so only TCRdb's listed CDR3 is given. The repertoire was sequenced with immunoSEQ multiplex PCR; TCRdb's copy has only in-frame clones and lacks some. The sample records roughly 73,000 clones, 90% being singletons. With termini counted, the CDR3 has 19 amino acids. This chain uses TRBV21-1 with TRBJ2-1; TRBD2, the D gene given by the table, was not confirmed from the DNA. TRBV21-1 is labeled a pseudogene. The sample consisted of peripheral blood. The sequence derives from a man in his fifties with acute or convalescent COVID-19. CDR3: CASSKPAPWAGGIGNEQFF.